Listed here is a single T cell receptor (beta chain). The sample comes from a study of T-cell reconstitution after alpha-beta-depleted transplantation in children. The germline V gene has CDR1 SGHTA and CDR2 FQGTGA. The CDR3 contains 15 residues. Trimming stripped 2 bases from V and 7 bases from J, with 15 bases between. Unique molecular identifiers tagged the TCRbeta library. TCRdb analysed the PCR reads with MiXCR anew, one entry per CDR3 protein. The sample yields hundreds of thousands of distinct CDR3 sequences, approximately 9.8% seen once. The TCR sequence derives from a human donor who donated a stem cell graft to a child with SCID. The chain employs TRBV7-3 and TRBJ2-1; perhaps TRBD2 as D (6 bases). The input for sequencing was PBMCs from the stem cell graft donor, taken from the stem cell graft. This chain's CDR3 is CASSLGGGAGNEQFF. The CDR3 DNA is TGTGCCAGCAGCTTAGGAGGAGGGGCCGGTAATGAGCAGTTCTTC.